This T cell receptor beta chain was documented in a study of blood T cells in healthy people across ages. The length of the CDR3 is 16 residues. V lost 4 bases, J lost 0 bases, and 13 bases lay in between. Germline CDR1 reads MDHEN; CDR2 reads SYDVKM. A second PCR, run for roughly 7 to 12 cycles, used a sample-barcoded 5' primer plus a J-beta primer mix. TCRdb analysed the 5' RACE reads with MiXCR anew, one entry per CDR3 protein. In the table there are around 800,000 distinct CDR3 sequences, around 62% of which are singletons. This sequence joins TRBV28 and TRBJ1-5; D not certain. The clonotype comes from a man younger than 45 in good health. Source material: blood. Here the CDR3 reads CASSYSPDYSNQPQHF. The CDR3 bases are TGTGCCAGCAGTTACTCGCCTGATTATAGCAATCAGCCCCAGCATTTT.